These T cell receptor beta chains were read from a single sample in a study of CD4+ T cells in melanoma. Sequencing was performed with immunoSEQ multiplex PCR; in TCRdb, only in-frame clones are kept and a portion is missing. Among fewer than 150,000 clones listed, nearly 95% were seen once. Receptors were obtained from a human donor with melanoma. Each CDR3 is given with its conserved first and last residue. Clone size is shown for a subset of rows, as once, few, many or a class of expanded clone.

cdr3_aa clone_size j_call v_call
CASSWSGGETRYF NA TRBJ2-5 TRBV10-3
CASSFSGAEEETQYF NA TRBJ2-5 TRBV5-1
CASSVALGAGEKLFF NA TRBJ1-4 TRBV9
CASSLAAGAGANVLTF NA TRBJ2-6 TRBV7-8
CASTRQGSYGYTF NA TRBJ1-2 TRBV6-5
CASRQGNYGYTF few TRBJ1-2 TRBV19
CASRASGARGGQETQYF NA TRBJ2-5 TRBV7-9
CASSPSPEGTEAFF NA TRBJ1-1 TRBV19
CASSSPQNSYNEQFF NA TRBJ2-1 TRBV7-9
CASSSWGNTEAFF NA TRBJ1-1 TRBV5-5
CASSLGDRQRTQYF NA TRBJ2-5 TRBV5-1
CASSQGGGGTGTGGLRYGYTF NA TRBJ1-2 TRBV4-2
CAREPGLPSYEQYF NA TRBJ2-7 TRBV9
CASSPGQNNSPLHF NA TRBJ1-6 TRBV18
CASSRGGGYTF NA TRBJ1-2 TRBV6-5
CSVEGVTGVSYEQYF NA TRBJ2-7 TRBV29-1
CASSESEVFSNQPQHF NA TRBJ1-5 TRBV6-1
CASSGWYGTDTQYF NA TRBJ2-3 TRBV2
CASSQAQGADSPLHF few TRBJ1-6 TRBV4-1
CASSEAGGSYYGYTF NA TRBJ1-2 TRBV6-1
CASSEWGGRQPQHF NA TRBJ1-5 TRBV6-1
CASRLAGVTDTQYF NA TRBJ2-3 TRBV10-2
CASSPRRDYEQYF NA TRBJ2-7 TRBV18
CASSQDRLVFSYNEQFF NA TRBJ2-1 TRBV4-1
CASSPGQVGNTEAFF once TRBJ1-1 TRBV18
CASSLGTGNYNEQFF NA TRBJ2-1 TRBV5-1
CASSPLTGGHSYEQYF NA TRBJ2-7 TRBV5-1
CASSPGQGGGYTF NA TRBJ1-2 TRBV5-1
CASSQVGYNEQFF NA TRBJ2-1 TRBV6-6
CASSLERLYEQYF NA TRBJ2-7 TRBV11-2
CASSERTGSGEQYF NA TRBJ2-7 TRBV9
CAWAPPPGRETQYF NA TRBJ2-5 TRBV30
CASSSRGQGGYGYTF NA TRBJ1-2 TRBV5-4
CASSYSMGGYGYTF NA TRBJ1-2 TRBV6-5
CASSEVSGLKGYTF NA TRBJ1-2 TRBV2
CASSQVGLAGVTYEQYF NA TRBJ2-7 TRBV4-2
CASSLVSGGDGTGELFF NA TRBJ2-2 TRBV7-6
CASTHPRGNEQFF NA TRBJ2-1 TRBV19
CASSPPWQDSPLHF NA TRBJ1-6 TRBV18
CATSSERGRPDTQYF once TRBJ2-3 TRBV15
CASSGSGTSRPQYF once TRBJ2-3 TRBV7-3
CASSQEVQGTYGYTF NA TRBJ1-2 TRBV4-2
CSVKPWTSNYGYTF NA TRBJ1-2 TRBV29-1
CSVEGQFAGEQYF once TRBJ2-7 TRBV29-1
CASSFEGSKDQPQHF NA TRBJ1-5 TRBV5-1
CASRAGATETQYF NA TRBJ2-5 TRBV6-5
CASSPNRAGDEQYF NA TRBJ2-7 TRBV18
CASSRGAGRPNEKLFF NA TRBJ1-4 TRBV27
CASSPPGSYEQYF NA TRBJ2-7 TRBV18
CASSRETGQHGEQYF NA TRBJ2-7 TRBV5-1
CASSGILGEVNSPLHF NA TRBJ1-6 TRBV9